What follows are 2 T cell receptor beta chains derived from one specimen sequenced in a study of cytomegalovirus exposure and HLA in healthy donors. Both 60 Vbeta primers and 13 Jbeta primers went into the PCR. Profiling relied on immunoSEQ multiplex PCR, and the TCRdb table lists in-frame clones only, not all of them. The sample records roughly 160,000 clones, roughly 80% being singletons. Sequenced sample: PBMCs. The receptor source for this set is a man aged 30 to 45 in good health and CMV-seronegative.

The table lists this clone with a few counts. Here the CDR3 reads CASSETFTNEKLFF. CDR3 in DNA: TGTGCCAGCAGTGAAACTTTCACTAATGAAAAACTGTTTTTT. This chain uses TRBV6-1 with TRBJ1-4; no clear D. CDR1 and CDR2 from the germline V gene are MNHNS and SASEGT. This CDR3 region has 14 residues. Trimming shortened V by 2 bases and J by 2 bases, and 6 bases separated the two germline ends.

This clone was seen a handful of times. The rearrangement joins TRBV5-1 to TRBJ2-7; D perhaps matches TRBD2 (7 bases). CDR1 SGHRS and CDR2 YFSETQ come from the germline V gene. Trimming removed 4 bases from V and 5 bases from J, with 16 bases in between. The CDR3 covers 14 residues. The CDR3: CASSVEGGKDEQYF. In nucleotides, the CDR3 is TGCGCCAGCAGCGTGGAGGGGGGGAAGGACGAGCAGTACTTC.